The present T cell receptor (beta chain) was sequenced within a study of cytomegalovirus exposure and HLA in healthy donors. Study results and caveats: Roughly uniform sequencing depth across donors was assumed, possibly incorrectly.

The PCR used 60 Vbeta and 13 Jbeta primers. This table comes from immunoSEQ multiplex PCR, and its TCRdb copy is limited to in-frame clones, with some not included. This table holds under 200,000 clones, around 85% found once. With respect to this clone: No antigen is known for it.

V lost 1 base and J lost 7, with 13 bases in between. Germline-derived CDR1 and CDR2 are SGHTA and FQGNSA. The CDR3 runs to 15 residues. This sequence originates from a human donor in good health. Sequences were obtained from PBMCs. This chain uses TRBV7-2 with TRBJ1-4; the D gene is possibly TRBD1 (5 bases). In DNA form, the CDR3 reads TGTGCCAGCAGCTTAGTTTCGGCAAGGGGTGAAAAACTGTTTTTT. Translating gives CASSLVSARGEKLFF.